The 20 T cell receptor beta chains listed next were all sequenced from one sample in a study of T cells in women clearing cervical HPV infection. The protocol was immunoSEQ multiplex PCR, while the TCRdb copy is restricted to in-frame clones and leaves out a portion. The clone table shows tens of thousands of clones, with the ten largest holding 0.95% to 1.5%. Sequencing was done on a sample of blood buffy coat. The source is a woman between 18 and 75 years old with a cervical HPV16 infection that either progressed to CIN3+ or cleared (not recorded which).

Regarding this clone: The read terminates 3 residues before the CDR3 end, so the remaining end is supplied by the germline J gene. V gene TRBV13 combines with J gene TRBJ1-2, with 7 positions matching TRBD1. There are 13 residues in the CDR3. In germline, CDR1 is PRHDT, CDR2 FYEKMQ (reference sequence). This CDR3 reads CASSRDRQETYTF. The covered CDR3 bases are TGTGCCAGCAGCCGGGACAGACAAGAGACC.

On this clone: The read finishes 3 residues shy of the CDR3 end, and the germline J gene is used to complete it. The same CDR3 can be traced to other DNA sequences in this sample. The chain is built from TRBV7-9 and TRBJ1-3; D gene uncertain. This CDR3 has 11 amino acids. V was cut by 5 bases and J by 8 bases, with 7 bases left in between. Germline CDR1 reads SEHNR; CDR2 reads FQNEAQ (reference sequence). The part of the CDR3 DNA that was read is TGTGCCAGCAGCCTGAGGCACACC. It codes for CASSLRHT. The CDR3 reads in full as CASSLRHTIYF.

CDR3 DNA (partial): TGTGCCAGCAGCGTAGCAACCGGGGAG. It translates to CASSVATGE. The whole CDR3 reads CASSVATGELFF. The gene calls are TRBV9 and TRBJ2-2, with D uncertain. From the germline J gene comes the end of the CDR3, since the read stops 3 residues before it. V gave up 0 bases and J gave up 5 bases, with 2 bases separating them. The CDR3 runs to 12 residues. Germline CDR1 is SGDLS and CDR2 is YYNGEE.

In regard to this clone: The read terminates 3 residues before the CDR3 end, so the remaining end is supplied by the germline J gene. Distinct nucleotide sequences in the sample also encode this CDR3. The gene calls are TRBV20-1 and TRBJ1-3; D is possibly TRBD1 (5 bases). Deletions cut 0 bases from V and 2 bases from J, with 11 bases between. CDR3 length: 15 amino acids. In germline, CDR1 is DFQATT, CDR2 SNEGSKA (reference sequence). The sequenced part of the CDR3 DNA is TGCAGTGCTAGAGACCTTCAGGGAGCTGGAAACACC. Protein product: CSARDLQGAGNT. The whole CDR3 sequence is CSARDLQGAGNTIYF.

As concerns this clone: The DNA ends 3 residues before the CDR3 does, and the rest of the CDR3 is filled in from the germline J gene. V gene TRBV7-6 combines with J gene TRBJ2-2, with TRBD1 matching over 7 bases. This CDR3 has 15 residues. Germline assignment: CDR1 SGHVS and CDR2 FNYEAQ. Unmatched junction bases numbered 2, after V lost 4 bases and J lost 0 bases. This CDR3 reads CASSSGTANTGELFF. The covered CDR3 bases are TGTGCCAGCAGCTCCGGGACAGCGAACACCGGGGAG.

A remark on this clone: Read data end 3 residues before the CDR3 end; the end is taken from the germline J gene. The chain carries TRBV20-1 and TRBJ2-3; 8 nucleotides match TRBD2. J lost 0 bases, V lost 3 bases, and 5 bases had no gene match. The CDR3 contains 15 residues. Germline loops: CDR1 DFQATT, CDR2 SNEGSKA (reference sequence). The CDR3 reads CSASRLAHSTDTQYF. The sequenced part of the CDR3 DNA is TGCAGTGCTAGCCGACTAGCGCATAGCACAGATACG.

A note on this clone: The missing CDR3 end, 3 residues past where the read stops, is filled in from the germline J gene. This sequence joins TRBV2 and TRBJ2-2; TRBD2 might be the D (6 bases). The CDR3 spans 16 residues. The germline gives CDR1 SNHLY, CDR2 FYNNEI. CDR3 in amino acids: CASSESGGAGANVLFF. The DNA read from the CDR3 is TGTGCCAGCAGTGAATCCGGGGGAGCCGGGGCCAACGTG.

With respect to this clone: Read data end 3 residues before the CDR3 end; the end is taken from the germline J gene. The chain joins TRBV19 to TRBJ1-2; D is unclear. The germline CDR1 and CDR2 sequences are LNHDA and SQIVND (reference sequence). Trimming left V 5 bases short and J 4 bases short, with 23 bases between. The CDR3 has 17 residues. The covered CDR3 bases are TGTGCCAGTAGTGCCGGGGTATTAGGTAGGGAAGGCTATGGC. Translation gives CASSAGVLGREGYG. The complete CDR3 sequence is CASSAGVLGREGYGYTF.

A note on this clone: The sequenced fragment ends 3 residues before the CDR3 boundary, so the rest is inferred from the germline J gene. The chain joins TRBV28 to TRBJ2-3; 9 nucleotides line up with TRBD1. The CDR3 loop spans 17 amino acids. Germline V gene sequence: CDR1 MDHEN, CDR2 SYDVKM. V lost 3 bases, J lost 1 base, and 8 bases stayed unmatched. CDR3 amino acids: CASSFTDRGGGTDTQYF. CDR3 DNA (partial): TGTGCCAGCAGTTTTACGGACAGGGGTGGGGGCACAGATACG.

The covered CDR3 bases are TGTGCCAGCAGTTCAGAAAGTAATTCACCC. It codes for CASSSESNSP. The full CDR3 protein is CASSSESNSPLHF. The V and J genes are TRBV6-4 and TRBJ1-6; D call uncertain. The read ends 3 residues early relative to the CDR3; the germline J gene fills the gap. Germline assignment: CDR1 MRHNA and CDR2 SNTAGT. V shed 5 bases and J shed 6 bases, with 8 bases lying between them. This CDR3 spans 13 amino acids.

Comment on this clone: Coverage ceases 3 residues before the CDR3 finishes, and the germline J gene fills in the end. The genes are TRBV20-1 and TRBJ1-1; no clear D. The ends were cut back, 3 bases at V and 4 bases at J, with 15 bases in the middle. Germline V gene data show CDR1 as DFQATT and CDR2 as SNEGSKA (reference sequence). The CDR3 covers 14 residues. The DNA read from the CDR3 is TGCAGTGCTAGTTTGCCCGGGGATGGCACTGAA. This translates into CSASLPGDGTE. The whole CDR3 is CSASLPGDGTEAFF.

With regard to this clone: The read ends 3 residues shy of where the CDR3 ends; the end is completed using the germline J gene. This chain joins TRBV7-3 and TRBJ2-3; tentative D call: TRBD1 (5 bases). With 9 bases removed from V and 0 bases from J, the gap between germline ends came to 13 bases. This CDR3 is 14 amino acids long. Germline V gene lookup returns CDR1 SGHTA and CDR2 FQGTGA. The covered CDR3 bases are TGTGCCAGTCGGCAGGGCGGAAGCACAGATACG. Its translation is CASRQGGSTDT. The full CDR3 is CASRQGGSTDTQYF.

On this clone itself: The read comes to an end 3 residues before the CDR3 does, leaving the germline J gene to fill in the end. This rearrangement joins TRBV18 to TRBJ2-5; D uncertain. V gave up 4 bases and J gave up 5 bases, with 17 bases separating them. CDR3 length: 15 amino acids. Germline CDR1 and CDR2: KGHSH and LQKENI. This CDR3 reads CASSHFAVPQETQYF. The DNA read from the CDR3 is TGTGCCAGCTCACATTTTGCGGTCCCCCAGGAGACC.

The CDR3 loop is CASSWTSGATNEQFF. CDR3 DNA (partial): TGCGCCAGCAGCTGGACTAGCGGGGCTACCAATGAG. This chain uses TRBV5-1 with TRBJ2-1; 12 bases line up with TRBD2. The read halts 3 residues ahead of the CDR3 end, with the missing end drawn from the germline J gene. CDR1 and CDR2 from the germline V gene are SGHRS and YFSETQ. This CDR3 contains 15 residues. The junction had 4 bases not matched to a gene; V was cut back by 3 bases and J by 6 bases. Looking up the rest from reference TRBV5-1 and TRBJ2-1 gives the full variable domain: KAGVTQTPRYLIKTRGQQVTLSCSPISGHRSVSWYQQTPGQGLQFLFEYFSETQRNKGNFPGRFSGRQFSNSRSEMNVSTLELGDSALYLCASSWTSGATNEQFFGPGTRLTVL.

On this clone: The CDR3 extends 3 residues past the end of the read, so its final part is completed from the germline J gene. The rearrangement uses TRBV7-9 and TRBJ2-2; 7 bases are shared with TRBD1. This CDR3 comprises 14 residues. CDR1 and CDR2 from the germline V gene are SEHNR and FQNEAQ (reference sequence). With 2 bases clipped from V and 7 bases from J, the junction kept 4 bases outside the gene matches. CDR3 in amino acids: CASSLFGQVGELFF. The part of the CDR3 DNA that was read is TGTGCCAGCAGCTTATTCGGACAGGTCGGGGAG.

A word on this clone: Sequencing ends 3 residues short of the CDR3 end; the germline J gene provides the rest. The chain has TRBV19 and TRBJ2-5; 7 bases are shared with TRBD1. The ends lost 6 bases at V and 3 bases at J; junction bases unmatched: 22. The CDR3 is 19 residues long. Germline CDR1 reads LNHDA; CDR2 reads SQIVND (reference sequence). Incomplete CDR3 DNA: TGTGCCAGTAGACCACACGGTAGGGGGCGTCGGGTTGGGGAAGAGACC. Its translation is CASRPHGRGRRVGEET. The complete CDR3 protein is CASRPHGRGRRVGEETQYF.

Details on this clone: The CDR3 end is not reached by the read, which stops 3 residues before it; the germline J gene fills it in. This chain joins TRBV6-2 or TRBV6-3 and TRBJ2-3, with D unresolved. The ends were cut back, 2 bases at V and 6 bases at J, with 6 bases in the middle. The CDR3 is 12 amino acids. Germline V gene lookup returns CDR1 MNHEY and CDR2 SVGEGT. Partial CDR3 DNA: TGTGCCAGCAGTTACCAGAGGGATACG. Translating it yields CASSYQRDT. The full CDR3 reads CASSYQRDTQYF.

Comments on this clone: The read falls 3 residues short of the CDR3 end, and the missing part is taken from the germline J gene. This chain connects TRBV29-1 to TRBJ1-4; D perhaps matches TRBD1 (5 bases). This CDR3 has 12 residues. V dropped 7 bases and J dropped 8 bases, with 14 bases sitting between them. Germline V CDR1 and CDR2: SQVTM, ANQGSEA. CDR3 sequence: CSGRTGGEKLFF. Incomplete CDR3 DNA: TGCAGCGGTCGGACGGGGGGGGAAAAA.

Worth noting for this clone: From the germline J gene comes the end of the CDR3, since the read stops 3 residues before it. This sequence joins TRBV7-2 and TRBJ2-1, with TRBD2 identical over 7 bases. The V gene's germline CDR1 is SGHTA and CDR2 FQGNSA. V lost 7 bases, J lost 2 bases, and 8 bases stayed unmatched. The CDR3 contains 15 residues. Partial CDR3 DNA: TGTGCCAGCAACGAGTGGCGGGGGACCTACAATGAG. Protein: CASNEWRGTYNE. The whole CDR3 region reads CASNEWRGTYNEQFF.

Points on this clone: The missing CDR3 end, 3 residues past where the read stops, is filled in from the germline J gene. This chain connects TRBV2 to TRBJ2-7; TRBD1 matches 7 bases. The CDR3 runs to 12 residues. CDR1 and CDR2 (germline): SNHLY, FYNNEI. The J segment lost 2 bases and the V segment lost 8 bases, leaving 3 bases of the junction unmatched. The CDR3: CASDTGAYEQYF. The sequenced CDR3 bases are TGTGCCAGCGATACAGGGGCCTACGAG.